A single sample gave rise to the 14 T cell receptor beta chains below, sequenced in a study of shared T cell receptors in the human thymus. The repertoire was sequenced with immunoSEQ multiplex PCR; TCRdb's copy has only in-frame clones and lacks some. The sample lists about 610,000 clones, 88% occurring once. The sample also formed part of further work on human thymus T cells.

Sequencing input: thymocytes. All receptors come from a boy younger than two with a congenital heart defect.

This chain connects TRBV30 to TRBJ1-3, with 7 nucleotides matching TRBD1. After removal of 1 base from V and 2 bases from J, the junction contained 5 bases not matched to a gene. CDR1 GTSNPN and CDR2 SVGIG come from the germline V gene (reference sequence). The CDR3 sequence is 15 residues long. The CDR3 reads CAWSDRGRPGNTIYF. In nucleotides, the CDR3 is TGTGCCTGGAGTGACAGGGGTCGGCCTGGAAACACCATATATTTT.

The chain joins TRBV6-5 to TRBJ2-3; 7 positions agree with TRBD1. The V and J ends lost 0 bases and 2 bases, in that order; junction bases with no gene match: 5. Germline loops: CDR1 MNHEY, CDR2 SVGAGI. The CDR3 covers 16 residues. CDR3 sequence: CASSYSKQGPTDTQYF. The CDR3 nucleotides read TGTGCCAGCAGTTACTCGAAACAGGGGCCCACAGATACGCAGTATTTT.

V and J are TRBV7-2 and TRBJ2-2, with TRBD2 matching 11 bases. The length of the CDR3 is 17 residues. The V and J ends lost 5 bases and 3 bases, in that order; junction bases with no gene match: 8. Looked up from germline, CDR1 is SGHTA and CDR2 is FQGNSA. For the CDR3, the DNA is TGTGCCAGCAGCCTTAGTAGCGGGAGGGTGGACACCGGGGAGCTGTTTTTT. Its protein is CASSLSSGRVDTGELFF.

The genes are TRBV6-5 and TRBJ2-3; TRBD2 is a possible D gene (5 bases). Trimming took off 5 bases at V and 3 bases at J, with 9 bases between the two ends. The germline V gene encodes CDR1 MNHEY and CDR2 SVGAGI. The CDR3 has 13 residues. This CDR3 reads CASSPSLTDTQYF. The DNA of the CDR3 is TGTGCCAGCAGTCCTAGCCTTACAGATACGCAGTATTTT.

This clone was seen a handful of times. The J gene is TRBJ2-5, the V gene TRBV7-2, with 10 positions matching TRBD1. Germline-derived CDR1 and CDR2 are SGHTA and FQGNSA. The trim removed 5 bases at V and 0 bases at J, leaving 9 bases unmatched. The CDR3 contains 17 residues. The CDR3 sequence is CASSPRQGALHQETQYF. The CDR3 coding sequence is TGTGCCAGCAGCCCCCGACAGGGGGCGCTTCACCAAGAGACCCAGTACTTC.

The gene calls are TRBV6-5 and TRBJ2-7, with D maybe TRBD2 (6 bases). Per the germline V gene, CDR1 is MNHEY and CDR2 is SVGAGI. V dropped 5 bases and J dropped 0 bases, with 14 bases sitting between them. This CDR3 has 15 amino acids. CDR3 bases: TGTGCCAGCAGTCCCTATCGGGACTTCTCCTACGAGCAGTACTTC. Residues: CASSPYRDFSYEQYF.

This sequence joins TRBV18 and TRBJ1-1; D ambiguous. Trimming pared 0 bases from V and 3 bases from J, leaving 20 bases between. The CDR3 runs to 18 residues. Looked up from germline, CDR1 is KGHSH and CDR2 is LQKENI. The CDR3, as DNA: TGTGCCAGCTCACCACCCACCCGGCCTACACCGAGGTACACTGAAGCTTTCTTT. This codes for CASSPPTRPTPRYTEAFF.

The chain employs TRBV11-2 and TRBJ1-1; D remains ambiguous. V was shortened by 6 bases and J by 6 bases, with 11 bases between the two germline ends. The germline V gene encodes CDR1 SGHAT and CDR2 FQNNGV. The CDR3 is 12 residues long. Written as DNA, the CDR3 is TGTGCCAGCAGGTCCAGGCTCCCTGAAGCTTTCTTT. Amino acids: CASRSRLPEAFF.

The chain's CDR3 is CASSLHFRVAAQPQHF. The CDR3 DNA sequence: TGTGCCAGCAGCTTACATTTCAGGGTAGCAGCTCAGCCCCAGCATTTT. This chain joins TRBV5-8 and TRBJ1-5, with TRBD1 as a possible D gene (5 bases). This CDR3 has 16 amino acids. V was trimmed by 2 bases and J by 6 bases, leaving 18 bases between them. Germline V gene sequence: CDR1 SGHTS, CDR2 YDEGEE.

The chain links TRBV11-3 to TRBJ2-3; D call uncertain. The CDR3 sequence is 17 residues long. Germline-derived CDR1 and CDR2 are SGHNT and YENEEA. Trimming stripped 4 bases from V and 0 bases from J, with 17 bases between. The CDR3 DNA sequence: TGTGCCAGCAGCTCCCGAGCCCGGTCTTTGAGCACAGATACGCAGTATTTT. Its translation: CASSSRARSLSTDTQYF.

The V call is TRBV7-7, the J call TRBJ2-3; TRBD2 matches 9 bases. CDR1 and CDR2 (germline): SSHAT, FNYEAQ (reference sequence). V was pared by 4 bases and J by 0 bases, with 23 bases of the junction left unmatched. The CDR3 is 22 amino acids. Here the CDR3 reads CASSSDLRQPVAGAPSTDTQYF. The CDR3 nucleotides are TGTGCCAGCAGCTCTGATCTCCGACAGCCGGTAGCGGGAGCCCCCAGCACAGATACGCAGTATTTT.

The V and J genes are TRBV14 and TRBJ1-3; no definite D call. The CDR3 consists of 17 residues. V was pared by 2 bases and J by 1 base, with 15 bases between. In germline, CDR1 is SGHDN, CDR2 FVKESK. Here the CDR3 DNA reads TGTGCCAGCAGCCAAAGAAGTGTGGGAGGATCTGGAAACACCATATATTTT. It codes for CASSQRSVGGSGNTIYF.

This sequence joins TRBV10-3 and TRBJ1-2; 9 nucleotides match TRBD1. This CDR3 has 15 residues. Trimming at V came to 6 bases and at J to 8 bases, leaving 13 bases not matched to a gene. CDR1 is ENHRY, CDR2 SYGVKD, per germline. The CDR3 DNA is TGTGCCATCAGGGACAGGGGTGTAGGGGAAGACGGCTACACCTTC. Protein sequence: CAIRDRGVGEDGYTF.

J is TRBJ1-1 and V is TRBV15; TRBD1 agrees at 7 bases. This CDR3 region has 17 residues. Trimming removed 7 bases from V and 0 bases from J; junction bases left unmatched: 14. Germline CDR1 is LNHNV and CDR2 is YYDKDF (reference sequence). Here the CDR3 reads CATKGRDRALMNTEAFF. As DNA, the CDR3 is TGTGCCACCAAGGGGCGAGACAGGGCCTTAATGAACACTGAAGCTTTCTTT.